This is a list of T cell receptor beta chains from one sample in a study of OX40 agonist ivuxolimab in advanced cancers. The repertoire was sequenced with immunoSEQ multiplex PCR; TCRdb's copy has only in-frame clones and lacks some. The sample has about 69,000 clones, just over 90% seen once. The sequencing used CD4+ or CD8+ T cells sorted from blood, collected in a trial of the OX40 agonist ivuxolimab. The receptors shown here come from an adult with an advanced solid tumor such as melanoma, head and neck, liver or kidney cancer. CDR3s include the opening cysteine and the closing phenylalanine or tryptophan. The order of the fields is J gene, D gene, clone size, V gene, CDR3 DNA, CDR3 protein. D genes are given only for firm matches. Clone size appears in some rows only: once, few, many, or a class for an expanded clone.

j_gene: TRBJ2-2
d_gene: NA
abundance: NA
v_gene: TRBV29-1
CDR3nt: TGCAGCGTTGGTGCGGGGGCGAGGACCGGGGAGCTGTTTTTT
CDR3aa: CSVGAGARTGELFF

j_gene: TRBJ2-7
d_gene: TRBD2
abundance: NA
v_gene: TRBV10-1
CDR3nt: TGCGCCAGCAGTGAAAGCCGAGGCGGGGGGCGAGGCGTCGAGCAGTACTTC
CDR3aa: CASSESRGGGRGVEQYF

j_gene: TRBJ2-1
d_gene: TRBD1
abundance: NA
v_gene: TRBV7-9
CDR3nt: TGTGCCAGCAGCAGACAGGGGATTGAGCAGTTCTTC
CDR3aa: CASSRQGIEQFF

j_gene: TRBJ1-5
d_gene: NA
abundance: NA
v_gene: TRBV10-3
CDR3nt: TGTGCCATCAGTGATAACCCGGGCTTAGGCCAGCCCCAGCATTTT
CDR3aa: CAISDNPGLGQPQHF

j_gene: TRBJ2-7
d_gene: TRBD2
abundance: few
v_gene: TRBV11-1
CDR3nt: TGTGCCAGCAGCCGACCGGGACTAGCGGGATCCTACGAGCAGTACTTC
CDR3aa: CASSRPGLAGSYEQYF

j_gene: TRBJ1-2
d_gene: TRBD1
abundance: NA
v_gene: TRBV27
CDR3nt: TGTGCCAGCAGTTCAGGACAGGGGGGAGACTTGGTGGATGGCTACACCTTC
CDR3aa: CASSSGQGGDLVDGYTF

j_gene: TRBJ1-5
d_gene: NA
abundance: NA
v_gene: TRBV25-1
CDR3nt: TGTGCCAGCAGTGACCCCGGCAGCAGCAATCAGCCCCAGCATTTT
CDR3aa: CASSDPGSSNQPQHF

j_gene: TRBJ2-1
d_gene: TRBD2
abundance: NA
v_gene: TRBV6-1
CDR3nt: TGTGCCAGCAGTGGGCGGCGACTAGCGGGACCCTACAATGAGCAGTTCTTC
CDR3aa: CASSGRRLAGPYNEQFF

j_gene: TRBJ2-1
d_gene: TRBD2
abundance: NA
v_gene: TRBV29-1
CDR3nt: TGCAGCGTTGAGAGGGGTGCTAGCGGGTATGAGCAGTTCTTC
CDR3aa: CSVERGASGYEQFF

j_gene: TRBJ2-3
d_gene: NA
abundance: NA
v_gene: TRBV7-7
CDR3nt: TGTGCTAGCAGCTCGACAGGATTAAAGGATACGCAGTATTTT
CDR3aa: CASSSTGLKDTQYF

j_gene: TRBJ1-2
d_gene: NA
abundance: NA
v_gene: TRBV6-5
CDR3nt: TGTGCCAGCAGTTACTCTGTAACACTGGGTTCCGGCTACACCTTC
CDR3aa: CASSYSVTLGSGYTF

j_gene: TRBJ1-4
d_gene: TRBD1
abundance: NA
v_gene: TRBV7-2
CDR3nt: TGTGCCATAAGCCAGGACAGGGTTAATGAAAAACTGTTTTTT
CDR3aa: CAISQDRVNEKLFF

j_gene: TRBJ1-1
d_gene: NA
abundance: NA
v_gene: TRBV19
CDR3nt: TGTGCCAGTAGTAAGCAGGTGAACACTGAAGCTTTCTTT
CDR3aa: CASSKQVNTEAFF

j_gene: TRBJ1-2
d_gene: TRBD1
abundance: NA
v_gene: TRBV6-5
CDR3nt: TGTGCCAGCAGAAAAGACAGGGTCGGAGGCTACACCTTC
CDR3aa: CASRKDRVGGYTF

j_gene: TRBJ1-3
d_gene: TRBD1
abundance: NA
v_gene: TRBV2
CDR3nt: TGTGCCAGCAGTGGTCGGTGGCAGGGGGTTGGAAACACCATATATTTT
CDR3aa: CASSGRWQGVGNTIYF

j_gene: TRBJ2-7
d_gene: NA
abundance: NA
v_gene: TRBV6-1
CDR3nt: TGTGCCAGCAGTGAATTGGGGTCCTCCGAGCAGTACTTC
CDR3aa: CASSELGSSEQYF

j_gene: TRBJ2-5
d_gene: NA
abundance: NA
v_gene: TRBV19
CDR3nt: TGTGCCAGTAGTATAGATCGAGAGACCCAGTACTTC
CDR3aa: CASSIDRETQYF

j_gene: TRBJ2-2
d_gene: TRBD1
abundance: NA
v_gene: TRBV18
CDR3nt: TGTGCCAGCTCACCGAGCAGGGGGAGCACCGGGGAGCTGTTTTTT
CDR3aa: CASSPSRGSTGELFF

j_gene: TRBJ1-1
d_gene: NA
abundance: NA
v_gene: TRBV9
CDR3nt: TGTGCCAGCAGCGTACTAGTGAACACTGAAGCTTTCTTT
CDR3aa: CASSVLVNTEAFF

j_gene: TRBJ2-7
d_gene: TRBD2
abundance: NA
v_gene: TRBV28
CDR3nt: TGTGCCAGCAGTTACCCCAGCGCGGGGGAGGGCGAGCAGTACTTC
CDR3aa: CASSYPSAGEGEQYF

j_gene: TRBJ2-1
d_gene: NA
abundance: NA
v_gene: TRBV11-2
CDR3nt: TGTGCCAGCAGCTTAAGGAGCACCTTCGGGAATGAGCAGTTCTTC
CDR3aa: CASSLRSTFGNEQFF

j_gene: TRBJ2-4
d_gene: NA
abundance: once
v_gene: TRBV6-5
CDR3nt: TGTGCCAGCAGTTCAACCGGGGGATACATTCAGTACTTC
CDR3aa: CASSSTGGYIQYF

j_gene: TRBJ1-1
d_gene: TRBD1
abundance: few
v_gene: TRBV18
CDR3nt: TGTGCCAGCTCAGCCTTTGGGACAGGGAACACTGAAGCTTTCTTT
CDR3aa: CASSAFGTGNTEAFF

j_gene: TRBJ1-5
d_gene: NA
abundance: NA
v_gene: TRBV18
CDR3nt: TGTGCCAGCTCACCACCTCCCGGGGGTGTTCGCAATCAGCCCCAGCATTTT
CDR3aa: CASSPPPGGVRNQPQHF

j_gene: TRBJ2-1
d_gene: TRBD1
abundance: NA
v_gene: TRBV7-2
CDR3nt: TGTGCCAGCAGCACTTACGGGACAGGGACCTACAATGAGCAGTTCTTC
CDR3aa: CASSTYGTGTYNEQFF

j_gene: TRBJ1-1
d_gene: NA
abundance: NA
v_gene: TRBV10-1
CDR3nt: TGCGCCAGCAGTGAGAAGTCTTCGAACACTGAAGCTTTCTTT
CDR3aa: CASSEKSSNTEAFF

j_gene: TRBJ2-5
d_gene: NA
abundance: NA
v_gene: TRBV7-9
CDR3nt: TGTGCCAGCAGCTTAGCCACAGCAACAGAGACCCAGTACTTC
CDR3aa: CASSLATATETQYF

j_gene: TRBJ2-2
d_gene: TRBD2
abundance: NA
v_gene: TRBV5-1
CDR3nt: TGCGCCAGCAGCTTGTTCTTGACAGCGGGAGACGTCGGGGAGCTGTTTTTT
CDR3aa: CASSLFLTAGDVGELFF

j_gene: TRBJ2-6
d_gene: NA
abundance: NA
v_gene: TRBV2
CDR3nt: TGTGCCAAGATGAGGAGCTCTGGGGCCAACGTCCTGACTTTC
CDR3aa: CAKMRSSGANVLTF

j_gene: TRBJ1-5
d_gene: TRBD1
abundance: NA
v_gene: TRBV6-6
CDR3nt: TGTGCCAGCAGAGAGTCGACAGGGGCTCAGCCCCAGCATTTT
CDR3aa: CASRESTGAQPQHF

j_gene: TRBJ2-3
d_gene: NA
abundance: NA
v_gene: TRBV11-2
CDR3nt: TGTGCCAGCAGCTCTCGAGGGACTAGCACAGATACGCAGTATTTT
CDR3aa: CASSSRGTSTDTQYF

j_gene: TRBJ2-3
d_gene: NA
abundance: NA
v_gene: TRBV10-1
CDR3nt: TGCGCCAGCAGTGAGTCTGGGGCAGATACGCAGTATTTT
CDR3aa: CASSESGADTQYF

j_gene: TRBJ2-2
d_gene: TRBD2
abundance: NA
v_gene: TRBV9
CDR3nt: TGTGCCAGCAGCGTCGGGACTAGCGGGAGTGGCGGGGAGCTGTTTTTT
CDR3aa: CASSVGTSGSGGELFF

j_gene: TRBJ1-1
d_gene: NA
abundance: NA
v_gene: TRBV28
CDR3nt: TGTGCCAGCAGTTTAATAACAGGGAGGAACACTGAAGCTTTCTTT
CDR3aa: CASSLITGRNTEAFF

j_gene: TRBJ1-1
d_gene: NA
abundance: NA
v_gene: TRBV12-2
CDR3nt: TGTGCAAGTCGCTTAGCTAGCGCGGACACTGAAGCTTTCTTT
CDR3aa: CASRLASADTEAFF

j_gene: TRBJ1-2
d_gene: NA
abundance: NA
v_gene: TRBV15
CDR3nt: TGTGCCACCAGCAGTCGGATTCAAGATGGCTACACCTTC
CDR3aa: CATSSRIQDGYTF

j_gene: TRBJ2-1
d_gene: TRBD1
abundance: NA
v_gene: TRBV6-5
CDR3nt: TGTGCCAGCAGGCAATCCGGGACAGACTACAATGAGCAGTTCTTC
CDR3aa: CASRQSGTDYNEQFF

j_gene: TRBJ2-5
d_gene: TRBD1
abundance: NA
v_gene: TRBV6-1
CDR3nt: TGTGCCAGCAGAAAGGACAGGGTATCCCAAGAGACCCAGTACTTC
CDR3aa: CASRKDRVSQETQYF

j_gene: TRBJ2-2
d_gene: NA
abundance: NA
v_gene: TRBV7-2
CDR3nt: TGTGCCAGCAGCTTAGGACTCCAGAACACCGGGGAGCTGTTTTTT
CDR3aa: CASSLGLQNTGELFF

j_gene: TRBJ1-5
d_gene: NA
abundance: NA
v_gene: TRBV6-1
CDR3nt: TGTGCCAGCGCGCCCCGACCGACCAGCAATCAGCCCCAGCATTTT
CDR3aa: CASAPRPTSNQPQHF

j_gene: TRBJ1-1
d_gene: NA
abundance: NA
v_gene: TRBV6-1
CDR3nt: TGTGCCAGCACCGAGGGGTGGGGGCTTAACACTGAAGCTTTCTTT
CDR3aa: CASTEGWGLNTEAFF

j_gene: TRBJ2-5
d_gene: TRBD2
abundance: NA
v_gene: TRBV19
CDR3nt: TGTGCCAGTAGTATAACGGGAGGGATAGAGACCCAGTACTTC
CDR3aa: CASSITGGIETQYF

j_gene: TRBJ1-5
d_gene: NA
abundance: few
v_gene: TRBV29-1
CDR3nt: TGCAGCGTCGGGGGGGACCAGCCCCAGCATTTT
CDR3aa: CSVGGDQPQHF

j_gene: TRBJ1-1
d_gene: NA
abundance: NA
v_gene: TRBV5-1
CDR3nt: TGCGCCAGCAGCTTGGGGACACTTATGAACACTGAAGCTTTCTTT
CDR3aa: CASSLGTLMNTEAFF

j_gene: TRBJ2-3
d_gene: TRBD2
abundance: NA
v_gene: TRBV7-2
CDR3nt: TGTGCCAGCAGCTTACGAGCGGGAGGTAGCGTAGATACGCAGTATTTT
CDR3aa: CASSLRAGGSVDTQYF

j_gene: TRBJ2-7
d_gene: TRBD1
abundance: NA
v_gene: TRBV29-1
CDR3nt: TGCAGCGCTCGGACAGGCCCCGAGCAGTACTTC
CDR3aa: CSARTGPEQYF